Listed below are T cell receptor beta chains from one sample, sequenced in a study of blood T cell repertoires in COVID-19. Clones were sequenced by immunoSEQ multiplex PCR, and TCRdb holds only the in-frame ones, with some missing. The repertoire includes 250,000 or so clones, roughly 91% of them detected once, and 0.99% sits in the top ten. The sample consisted of peripheral blood. These TCRs come from a woman aged 35 to 49 who had recovered from COVID-19. Each CDR3 is given with its conserved first and last residue. D genes are given only for firm matches. Part of the rows lack a size; the others show once, few, many or a class for expanded clones.

.	.	TRBV3-1/TRBV3-2	TRBJ1-5	TGTGCCAGCAGCCAGGGGCCCCCCCAGCCCCAGCATTTT	CASSQGPPQPQHF
.	.	TRBV9	TRBJ2-2	TGTGCCAGCAGCGCCCAGGGCGGACCGAACACCGGGGAGCTGTTTTTT	CASSAQGGPNTGELFF
.	few	TRBV29-1	TRBJ1-3	TGCAGCGCCTCGGTAGCCGGAAACACCATATATTTT	CSASVAGNTIYF
TRBD2	.	TRBV7-3	TRBJ2-2	TGTGCCAGCAGCCGCAGTCGGGCTAGCGGGAACACCGGGGAGCTGTTTTTT	CASSRSRASGNTGELFF
TRBD1	.	TRBV5-8	TRBJ1-6	TGTGCCAGCAGCCCCACGACAGGGTTGGGCCTCCACTTT	CASSPTTGLGLHF
TRBD1	.	TRBV29-1	TRBJ2-1	TGCAGCGTACCAGACAGGGTCTCCTACAATGAGCAGTTCTTC	CSVPDRVSYNEQFF
TRBD2	.	TRBV7-2	TRBJ2-5	TGTGCCAGCAGCCCCCCGGGGGGGTGGGAGACCCAGTACTTC	CASSPPGGWETQYF
TRBD1	.	TRBV3-1/TRBV3-2	TRBJ1-2	TGTGCCAGCAGCCAAGATCGGGACAGGGTCAAAAGCCCGAGGGGCTACACCTTC	CASSQDRDRVKSPRGYTF
TRBD1	.	TRBV24-1	TRBJ1-1	TGTGCCACCACCCGGACAGGGAGGTCATTGGCTTTCTTT	CATTRTGRSLAFF
.	few	TRBV30	TRBJ1-6	TGTGCCTGGAGTGTACGGGGGGCGCTGGGTTCACCCCTCCACTTT	CAWSVRGALGSPLHF
.	.	TRBV14	TRBJ2-3	TGTGCCAGCAGCGCCCCTGGCGGGGATACGCAGTATTTT	CASSAPGGDTQYF
.	.	TRBV19	TRBJ1-1	TGTGCCACCCGACAGAACACTGAAGCTTTCTTT	CATRQNTEAFF
.	.	TRBV10-3	TRBJ1-2	TGTGCCATCAGTGAGTCTGGGCAGGGAAAAAACTATGGCTACACCTTC	CAISESGQGKNYGYTF
TRBD2	.	TRBV2	TRBJ2-3	TGTGCCAGCAGTAAAGGACTAGCGGGTCCCCCAACAGATACGCAGTATTTT	CASSKGLAGPPTDTQYF
.	many	TRBV10-3	TRBJ2-5	TGTGCCATCAGTGTTGGGCCGTTCGAGACCCAGTACTTC	CAISVGPFETQYF
TRBD2	.	TRBV6-6	TRBJ2-3	TGTGCCAGCACTCTAGCGGGAGGGGGGGATACGCAGTATTTT	CASTLAGGGDTQYF
TRBD1	.	TRBV19	TRBJ1-5	TGTGCCAGTACCCTAGGACAGGGGAGCAATCAGCCCCAGCATTTT	CASTLGQGSNQPQHF
TRBD2	.	TRBV4-3	TRBJ2-2	TGCGCCAGCAGCCCTAGGGGCCTAGCGGCGAACACCGGGGAGCTGTTTTTT	CASSPRGLAANTGELFF
.	.	TRBV9	TRBJ2-1	TGTGCCAGTTCCGCTGGGGAGGACCCCTACAATGAGCAGTTCTTC	CASSAGEDPYNEQFF
TRBD2	.	TRBV20-1	TRBJ2-5	TGCAGTGCTAGTCGTAGCGGGAGGGCCCTGGAGACCCAGTACTTC	CSASRSGRALETQYF
.	.	TRBV12-5	TRBJ2-5	TGTGCTAGTGGTTTGGGCCAGGGTGGGCAAGAGACCCAGTACTTC	CASGLGQGGQETQYF
.	.	TRBV21-1	TRBJ1-3	TGTGCCAGCAACGACACCGCCGGGACAGGGGGGGGCTCTGGAAACACCATATATTTT	CASNDTAGTGGGSGNTIYF
.	.	TRBV11-2	TRBJ2-3	TGTGCCAGCAGCACCAAGCCCACAGATACGCAGTATTTT	CASSTKPTDTQYF
.	.	TRBV30	TRBJ1-2	TGTGCCTGGAGTGTACTGTCCGGGGTTAACTATGGCTACACCTTC	CAWSVLSGVNYGYTF
TRBD2	.	TRBV27	TRBJ2-1	TGTGCCAGCAGCCCCAGCGGGAGCTCAACGGGGGAGTTCTTC	CASSPSGSSTGEFF
TRBD2	.	TRBV19	TRBJ2-1	TGTGCCAGTAGTATGACTAGCGGGGACTACAATGAGCAGTTCTTC	CASSMTSGDYNEQFF
TRBD2	.	TRBV29-1	TRBJ2-2	TGCAGCTCGACTAGCGGGAGTGCCGGGGAGCTGTTTTTT	CSSTSGSAGELFF
.	.	TRBV20-1	TRBJ2-7	TGCAGTGAGATCCAAGGGGTTGAGCAGTACTTC	CSEIQGVEQYF
.	.	TRBV29-1	TRBJ2-2	TGCAGCGTTGAAGACCCCGGCGGCCTGAGCACCGGGGAGCTGTTTTTT	CSVEDPGGLSTGELFF
.	.	TRBV20-1	TRBJ2-5	TGCAGTGCTAGGAGGGGGGAGACCCAGTACTTC	CSARRGETQYF
TRBD1	.	TRBV5-4	TRBJ1-1	TGTGCCAGCAGCTCGCCACTAGACAGGGGAGACCTCTTT	CASSSPLDRGDLF
.	few	TRBV29-1	TRBJ2-3	TGCAGCGTGGCTTGGGGGCCGAAAAACACAGATACGCAGTATTTT	CSVAWGPKNTDTQYF
TRBD2	.	TRBV11-2	TRBJ2-2	TGTGCCAGCAGCCCCCGGATAGCGGGAGGAAGTGGTGACACCGGGGAGCTGTTTTTT	CASSPRIAGGSGDTGELFF
TRBD2	.	TRBV3-1/TRBV3-2	TRBJ2-1	TGTGCCAGCAGCCAAGGGGACCTAGCGGCTAGCGGGAGAACTTGGAATGAGCAGTTCTTC	CASSQGDLAASGRTWNEQFF
.	.	TRBV7-8	TRBJ1-6	TGTGCCAGCAGCCCCCCCGGGAGGGGTCCTTCACCCCTCCACTTT	CASSPPGRGPSPLHF
TRBD2	once	TRBV19	TRBJ2-6	TGTGCCAGTAGTACAGGGCTCGGGGGGTCTGGGGCCAACGTCCTGACTTTC	CASSTGLGGSGANVLTF
.	.	TRBV2	TRBJ1-2	TGTGCCAGCAGTGTGCGGGCCACAGGGTCGGGCTACACCTTC	CASSVRATGSGYTF
TRBD1	.	TRBV10-3	TRBJ1-1	TGTGCCATCAGTGAGTCGGTGGGACAGGGGGACACTGAAGCTTTCTTT	CAISESVGQGDTEAFF
TRBD1	once	TRBV30	TRBJ1-1	TGTGCCTGGTACTACAGGGGGCCCGCTGAAGCTTTCTTT	CAWYYRGPAEAFF
TRBD2	.	TRBV29-1	TRBJ2-7	TGCAGCGTTGGAGTTACGGGAGGCTGGAACTGGGAGCAGTACTTC	CSVGVTGGWNWEQYF
.	.	TRBV5-6	TRBJ2-2	TGTGCCAGCAGCATATCCCGCCTAACCGGGGAGCTGTTTTTT	CASSISRLTGELFF
TRBD1	.	TRBV23-1	TRBJ1-4	TGCGCCAGCCGACCGCAGGGGGCCTCGGAAAAACTGTTTTTT	CASRPQGASEKLFF
.	once	TRBV24-1	TRBJ2-7	TGTGCCACCAGTGATTTGGGGCACCAGTACTTC	CATSDLGHQYF
.	.	TRBV19	TRBJ2-7	TGTGCCAGTAGTGCGGCAGGGTATGGCGAGCAGTACTTC	CASSAAGYGEQYF
.	.	TRBV27	TRBJ1-2	TGTGCCAGCAGTTTACGGGGAAAATCCTATGGCTACACCTTC	CASSLRGKSYGYTF
.	.	TRBV5-1	TRBJ1-1	TGCGCCAGCACCCTGGGGGGGGCGAACACTGAAGCTTTCTTT	CASTLGGANTEAFF
.	.	TRBV12-3/TRBV12-4	TRBJ2-5	TGTGCCAGCAGCACCGGGATACCCTACTTC	CASSTGIPYF
.	.	TRBV29-1	TRBJ2-1	TGCAGCGTCCGGGAACCCAATGAGCAGTTCTTC	CSVREPNEQFF
TRBD1	.	TRBV25-1	TRBJ1-6	TGTGCCAGCAGTGAAGGGGAGGACAGGGGGGCGCCCCTCCACTTT	CASSEGEDRGAPLHF
.	.	TRBV6-1	TRBJ1-1	TGTGCCAGCAGTGATCGAGGCAGTTTCACTGAAGCTTTCTTT	CASSDRGSFTEAFF
.	.	TRBV6-1	TRBJ1-2	TGTGCCAGCAGTGAAGGGACAGCCGCTAACTATGGCTACACCTTC	CASSEGTAANYGYTF
.	.	TRBV19	TRBJ2-5	TGTGCCAGTAGTATGGTGGCGGCAGGGGGGTGGGAGACCCAGTACTTC	CASSMVAAGGWETQYF
.	.	TRBV4-3	TRBJ1-6	TGCGCCAGCAGCCAAGATGCACAGGGCTCACCCCTCCACTTT	CASSQDAQGSPLHF
.	.	TRBV19	TRBJ1-1	TGTGCCAGTATGGGGCAGGGATGGGCTGAAGCTTTCTTT	CASMGQGWAEAFF
.	.	TRBV7-2	TRBJ1-2	TGTGCCAGCTCCCAGGGCTTCTATGGCTACACCTTC	CASSQGFYGYTF
TRBD2	.	TRBV4-3	TRBJ2-3	TGCGCCAGCAGCCAAGGGAGGGTCGCCCGGGGGGGGAGCCGGAGCACAGATACGCAGTATTTT	CASSQGRVARGGSRSTDTQYF
TRBD1	.	TRBV28	TRBJ1-4	TGTGCCAGCAGTTTCGGGACAGGGGGTAGAGAAAAACTGTTTTTT	CASSFGTGGREKLFF
.	few	TRBV6-2/TRBV6-3	TRBJ2-7	TGTGCCAGCAGTCCAACTCCCCTAGCGAGGTCCTACGAGCAGTACTTC	CASSPTPLARSYEQYF
TRBD1	.	TRBV13	TRBJ1-6	TGTGCCAGCAGCTTGACAGGGGGCGTTAATTCACCCCTCCACTTT	CASSLTGGVNSPLHF
TRBD1	.	TRBV10-1	TRBJ2-3	TGCGCCAGCAGTGAGGGGGGGCAGGGGACAGGATACACAGATACGCAGTATTTT	CASSEGGQGTGYTDTQYF